These 14 T cell receptor beta chains were sequenced from one sample in a study of OX40 agonist ivuxolimab in advanced cancers. TCRdb's table, derived via immunoSEQ multiplex PCR, lists solely in-frame clones and lacks some. The sample carries about 68,000 clones, 82% recorded once. The sample here was CD4+ or CD8+ T cells sorted from blood, taken in a trial of the OX40 agonist ivuxolimab. All receptors come from an adult with an advanced solid tumor such as melanoma, head and neck, liver or kidney cancer.

This clone was detected a few times. The CDR3 region is CASSVSGTSGETQYF. CDR3 nucleotides: TGTGCCAGCAGCGTCTCCGGGACGTCCGGGGAGACCCAGTACTTC. This chain joins TRBV9 and TRBJ2-5; D tentatively reads TRBD1 or TRBD2 (5 bases each). The germline V gene encodes CDR1 SGDLS and CDR2 YYNGEE. This CDR3 has 15 residues. The germline V and J ends were trimmed by 2 bases and 5 bases, with 16 bases remaining between them.

J is TRBJ2-7 and V is TRBV27; D is uncertain. The CDR3 contains 14 residues. With 4 bases removed from V and 2 bases from J, the gap between germline ends came to 12 bases. CDR1 MNHEY and CDR2 SMNVEV come from the germline V gene (reference sequence). CDR3 amino acids: CASSSPPIAYEQYF. In DNA form, the CDR3 reads TGTGCCAGCAGTTCCCCCCCCATAGCCTACGAGCAGTACTTC.

This rearrangement joins TRBV9 to TRBJ1-1; possibly TRBD1 for D (5 bases). Trimming removed 7 bases from V and 4 bases from J, with 14 bases in between. This CDR3 contains 13 residues. The germline gives CDR1 SGDLS, CDR2 YYNGEE. The CDR3 here is CASSPGHATEAFF. The CDR3 bases are TGTGCCAGCTCTCCCGGACACGCCACTGAAGCTTTCTTT.

J is TRBJ1-4 and V is TRBV9; 9 nucleotides match TRBD1. CDR1 SGDLS and CDR2 YYNGEE come from the germline V gene. This CDR3 has 15 amino acids. V trimming: 0 bases; J trimming: 12 bases; junction bases outside the gene matches: 9. In DNA form, the CDR3 reads TGTGCCAGCAGCGTAGAAGGACAGGGGACGGGGGAACTGTTTTTT. It is translated as CASSVEGQGTGELFF.

The genes are TRBV28 and TRBJ2-7, with a weak D call TRBD2 (7 bases). Trimming removed 2 bases from V and 4 bases from J, with 12 bases in between. This CDR3 comprises 14 residues. Germline CDR1 MDHEN, CDR2 SYDVKM. DNA for the CDR3: TGTGCCAGCAGTTTAGGGGGGGGCCAATACGAGCAGTACTTC. It is translated as CASSLGGGQYEQYF.

The DNA for the CDR3 is TGTGCCAGCACACCCCTGGGGGGGGGCAAAAGCTATGGCTACACCTTC. Translated, it gives CASTPLGGGKSYGYTF. The chain is built from TRBV2 and TRBJ1-2, with D maybe TRBD1 (6 bases). This CDR3 comprises 16 residues. The germline gives CDR1 SNHLY, CDR2 FYNNEI. Deletions cut 7 bases from V and 4 bases from J, with 22 bases between.

This clone appeared once. The V and J genes are TRBV28 and TRBJ2-2; no clear D. From germline, CDR1 is MDHEN and CDR2 SYDVKM. The CDR3 is made up of 16 amino acids. Trimming pared 3 bases from V and 0 bases from J, leaving 11 bases between. DNA for the CDR3: TGTGCCAGCAGTTTCATGGGGAAAACGAACACCGGGGAGCTGTTTTTT. Translating it yields CASSFMGKTNTGELFF.

The chain combines TRBV7-2 with TRBJ2-2; TRBD2 aligns across 8 bases. This CDR3 region has 17 residues. In germline, CDR1 is SGHTA, CDR2 FQGNSA. V dropped 4 bases and J dropped 0; count of bases not matched to a gene: 7. In DNA, the CDR3 is TGTGCCAGCAGCTGGAAAGCTAGCGGGTCGAACACCGGGGAGCTGTTTTTT. This codes for CASSWKASGSNTGELFF. The whole variable domain, remainder taken from reference TRBV7-2 and TRBJ2-2, is GAGVSQSPSNKVTEKGKDVELRCDPISGHTALYWYRQSLGQGLEFLIYFQGNSAPDKSGLPSDRFSAERTGGSVSTLTIQRTQQEDSAVYLCASSWKASGSNTGELFFGEGSRLTVL.

There are a few counts of this clone. The chain joins TRBV30 to TRBJ1-1, with 7 nucleotides matching TRBD1. V shed 3 bases and J 7 bases; nucleotides not matched to a gene: 5. The germline V gene encodes CDR1 GTSNPN and CDR2 SVGIG (reference sequence). The CDR3 consists of 12 residues. The CDR3 sequence: CAWRDRQGEAFF. The CDR3 nucleotides read TGTGCCTGGAGGGACAGGCAGGGTGAAGCTTTCTTT.

The chain carries TRBV2 and TRBJ1-5; weak D call: TRBD1 (5 bases). V lost 4 bases and J 3 bases, leaving 10 bases between the germline ends. The CDR3 runs to 14 residues. Germline V CDR1 and CDR2: SNHLY, FYNNEI. The CDR3 loop reads CASSAMGDNQPQHF. For the CDR3, the DNA is TGTGCCAGCAGTGCCATGGGGGACAATCAGCCCCAGCATTTT. The whole variable domain, remainder taken from reference TRBV2 and TRBJ1-5, is EPEVTQTPSHQVTQMGQEVILRCVPISNHLYFYWYRQILGQKVEFLVSFYNNEISEKSEIFDDQFSVERPDGSNFTLKIRSTKLEDSAMYFCASSAMGDNQPQHFGDGTRLSIL.

This clone was seen more than once but under ten times. V and J are TRBV5-1 and TRBJ2-5; 9 positions match TRBD2. Germline V gives CDR1 SGHRS, CDR2 YFSETQ. V lost 7 bases and J lost 2; bases outside the gene matches: 12. The CDR3 has 16 amino acids. The chain's CDR3 is CASRQWLAGLQETQYF. CDR3 nucleotides: TGCGCCAGCCGCCAGTGGCTAGCGGGGCTACAAGAGACCCAGTACTTC.

In this sample, this clone turned up a few times. V is TRBV19 and J is TRBJ1-2; a weak D match, TRBD1 (5 bases). Trimming took 7 bases from V and 4 from J, leaving 16 bases between them. The CDR3 contains 14 residues. Germline CDR1 is LNHDA and CDR2 is SQIVND (reference sequence). CDR3 region: CASTDRDGGYGYTF. CDR3 in DNA: TGTGCCAGTACCGACCGGGACGGGGGCTATGGCTACACCTTC.

The CDR3 region is CASSTGQGEQYF. The CDR3 region has the DNA TGTGCCAGCAGCACGGGACAGGGCGAGCAGTACTTC. The rearrangement links TRBV7-2 to TRBJ2-5; 9 bases are a match to TRBD1. The tail of the sequence fits TRBJ2-7 better, so the J call may be wrong. Germline CDR1 reads SGHTA; CDR2 reads FQGNSA. This CDR3 is 12 amino acids long.

This clone was recorded a few times. The chain links TRBV11-3 to TRBJ1-6, with 9 bases fitting TRBD1. V lost 4 bases and J lost 10; bases outside the gene matches: 5. CDR1 is SGHNT, CDR2 YENEEA, per germline. The CDR3 is made up of 14 amino acids. CDR3 sequence reads: CASSSGQGTSPLHF. As DNA, the CDR3 is TGTGCCAGCAGCTCGGGACAGGGAACCTCACCCCTCCACTTT.